The rows below give T cell receptor beta chains drawn from one sample of a study of OX40 agonist ivuxolimab in advanced cancers. Libraries were prepared by immunoSEQ multiplex PCR; TCRdb keeps only in-frame clonotypes and omits some of them. The sample yields around 15,000 clones, around 60% seen once. Material: CD4+ or CD8+ T cells sorted from blood, obtained in a trial of the OX40 agonist ivuxolimab. Receptor source: an adult with an advanced solid tumor such as melanoma, head and neck, liver or kidney cancer. CDR3s include the opening cysteine and the closing phenylalanine or tryptophan. Each record gives: D gene, clone size, J gene, V gene, CDR3 protein, CDR3 DNA. D genes are given only for firm matches. The size entry is marked missing in some rows and otherwise reads once, few, many or a size class.

d_call: NA
clone_size: NA
j_call: TRBJ1-1
v_call: TRBV2
cdr3_aa: CASKLGMNTEAFF
cdr3_nt: TGTGCCAGCAAGTTGGGGATGAACACTGAAGCTTTCTTT

d_call: NA
clone_size: NA
j_call: TRBJ2-4
v_call: TRBV19
cdr3_aa: CASSMAGAKNIQYF
cdr3_nt: TGTGCCAGTAGTATGGCAGGGGCCAAAAACATTCAGTACTTC

d_call: TRBD2
clone_size: NA
j_call: TRBJ2-7
v_call: TRBV6-5
cdr3_aa: CASSSRLAGFYEQYF
cdr3_nt: TGTGCCAGCAGTTCTAGACTAGCGGGGTTCTACGAGCAGTACTTC

d_call: NA
clone_size: NA
j_call: TRBJ2-5
v_call: TRBV11-2
cdr3_aa: CASTQDPGETQYF
cdr3_nt: TGTGCCAGCACCCAGGACCCGGGAGAGACCCAGTACTTC

d_call: NA
clone_size: NA
j_call: TRBJ2-7
v_call: TRBV7-9
cdr3_aa: CASSSGAYEQYF
cdr3_nt: TGTGCCAGCAGCTCCGGGGCCTACGAGCAGTACTTC

d_call: NA
clone_size: NA
j_call: TRBJ2-1
v_call: TRBV6-5
cdr3_aa: CAIQEGSGDNEQFF
cdr3_nt: TGTGCCATACAAGAGGGGAGCGGAGACAATGAGCAGTTCTTC

d_call: NA
clone_size: NA
j_call: TRBJ1-2
v_call: TRBV6-1
cdr3_aa: CASSGLTYGYTF
cdr3_nt: TGTGCCAGCAGCGGACTGACATATGGCTACACCTTC

d_call: TRBD1
clone_size: NA
j_call: TRBJ2-1
v_call: TRBV15
cdr3_aa: CATSRDPATGTVYNEQFF
cdr3_nt: TGTGCCACCAGCAGAGATCCCGCTACCGGGACAGTTTACAATGAGCAGTTCTTC

d_call: TRBD1
clone_size: NA
j_call: TRBJ2-7
v_call: TRBV28
cdr3_aa: CASSPTGSGSYEQYF
cdr3_nt: TGTGCCAGCAGTCCGACAGGGTCAGGTTCCTACGAGCAGTACTTC

d_call: TRBD2
clone_size: NA
j_call: TRBJ2-5
v_call: TRBV10-2
cdr3_aa: CASREAGGGTQYF
cdr3_nt: TGCGCCAGCAGGGAAGCGGGGGGAGGGACCCAGTACTTC

d_call: NA
clone_size: NA
j_call: TRBJ2-7
v_call: TRBV16
cdr3_aa: CASSRPGGHEQYF
cdr3_nt: TGTGCCAGCAGCCGACCCGGGGGCCACGAGCAGTACTTC

d_call: TRBD1
clone_size: NA
j_call: TRBJ1-1
v_call: TRBV25-1
cdr3_aa: CASSYTGGNTEAFF
cdr3_nt: TGTGCCAGCAGTTATACAGGGGGCAATACTGAAGCTTTCTTT

d_call: TRBD1
clone_size: NA
j_call: TRBJ1-2
v_call: TRBV7-6
cdr3_aa: CASSPTGFNYGYTF
cdr3_nt: TGTGCCAGCAGCCCGACAGGGTTTAACTATGGCTACACCTTC

d_call: TRBD2
clone_size: NA
j_call: TRBJ2-1
v_call: TRBV13
cdr3_aa: CASSLGSGGAYNEQFF
cdr3_nt: TGTGCCAGCAGCTTAGGTTCCGGGGGGGCTTACAATGAGCAGTTCTTC

d_call: TRBD1
clone_size: NA
j_call: TRBJ1-5
v_call: TRBV19
cdr3_aa: CASSPTGGGNQPQHF
cdr3_nt: TGTGCCAGTAGCCCAACAGGGGGAGGGAATCAGCCCCAGCATTTT

d_call: TRBD1
clone_size: few
j_call: TRBJ2-7
v_call: TRBV27
cdr3_aa: CASQTGTGGYEQYF
cdr3_nt: TGTGCCAGCCAAACCGGGACAGGGGGCTACGAGCAGTACTTC

d_call: NA
clone_size: NA
j_call: TRBJ1-6
v_call: TRBV5-2
cdr3_aa: CASSRLGVSNSPLHF
cdr3_nt: TGCGCCAGCAGCCGGCTAGGGGTCAGTAATTCACCCCTCCACTTT

d_call: TRBD1
clone_size: NA
j_call: TRBJ2-1
v_call: TRBV7-9
cdr3_aa: CASSSERQGYDEQFF
cdr3_nt: TGTGCCAGCAGTAGCGAGAGACAGGGGTATGATGAGCAGTTCTTC

d_call: NA
clone_size: medium-sized
j_call: TRBJ1-5
v_call: TRBV19
cdr3_aa: CASRFRQGNQPQHF
cdr3_nt: TGTGCCAGTAGATTTCGGCAGGGGAATCAGCCCCAGCATTTT

d_call: NA
clone_size: medium-sized
j_call: TRBJ1-2
v_call: TRBV27
cdr3_aa: CASSLQANYGYTF
cdr3_nt: TGTGCCAGCAGTTTACAAGCTAACTATGGCTACACCTTC

d_call: NA
clone_size: NA
j_call: TRBJ1-2
v_call: TRBV6-5
cdr3_aa: CASSYSKGLIGYTF
cdr3_nt: TGTGCCAGCAGTTACTCGAAAGGGCTCATCGGCTACACCTTC

d_call: NA
clone_size: few
j_call: TRBJ2-7
v_call: TRBV5-5
cdr3_aa: CASSLGGYEQYF
cdr3_nt: TGTGCCAGCAGCTTGGGAGGGTACGAGCAGTACTTC

d_call: TRBD2
clone_size: once
j_call: TRBJ2-1
v_call: TRBV19
cdr3_aa: CASTIIAGVYNEQFF
cdr3_nt: TGTGCCAGTACCATCATAGCGGGAGTTTACAATGAGCAGTTCTTC

d_call: NA
clone_size: NA
j_call: TRBJ2-7
v_call: TRBV5-4
cdr3_aa: CASSLIPQPEQYF
cdr3_nt: TGTGCCAGCAGCTTGATCCCCCAGCCCGAGCAGTACTTC

d_call: NA
clone_size: NA
j_call: TRBJ2-7
v_call: TRBV11-2
cdr3_aa: CASSQVTGYEQYF
cdr3_nt: TGCGCCAGCAGCCAAGTAACAGGGTACGAGCAGTACTTC

d_call: NA
clone_size: NA
j_call: TRBJ2-7
v_call: TRBV30
cdr3_aa: CAWGRSVRGEQYF
cdr3_nt: TGTGCCTGGGGGCGGAGTGTAAGGGGTGAGCAGTACTTC

d_call: TRBD2
clone_size: NA
j_call: TRBJ2-3
v_call: TRBV10-3
cdr3_aa: CAISESASGGTDTQYF
cdr3_nt: TGTGCCATCAGTGAGTCGGCTAGCGGGGGCACAGATACGCAGTATTTT

d_call: TRBD1
clone_size: large
j_call: TRBJ2-2
v_call: TRBV7-9
cdr3_aa: CASSVIGQGEWELFF
cdr3_nt: TGTGCCAGCAGCGTGATCGGACAGGGGGAATGGGAGCTGTTTTTT

d_call: TRBD1
clone_size: NA
j_call: TRBJ2-2
v_call: TRBV28
cdr3_aa: CASSFWTGGTGELFF
cdr3_nt: TGTGCCAGCAGTTTCTGGACAGGGGGCACCGGGGAGCTGTTTTTT

d_call: NA
clone_size: NA
j_call: TRBJ2-7
v_call: TRBV7-2
cdr3_aa: CASSSPMEGGTYEQYF
cdr3_nt: TGTGCCAGCAGCTCCCCGATGGAGGGGGGAACCTACGAGCAGTACTTC

d_call: NA
clone_size: NA
j_call: TRBJ1-6
v_call: TRBV7-9
cdr3_aa: CASRQTGRPLHF
cdr3_nt: TGTGCCAGCAGACAAACAGGGAGGCCCCTCCACTTT

d_call: TRBD1
clone_size: large
j_call: TRBJ1-4
v_call: TRBV5-6
cdr3_aa: CASSPGTGGKLFF
cdr3_nt: TGTGCCAGCAGCCCGGGGACAGGGGGAAAACTGTTTTTT

d_call: TRBD1
clone_size: NA
j_call: TRBJ2-7
v_call: TRBV7-9
cdr3_aa: CASSPTGGIEQYF
cdr3_nt: TGTGCCAGCAGCCCGACAGGGGGCATCGAGCAGTACTTC

d_call: NA
clone_size: NA
j_call: TRBJ2-3
v_call: TRBV6-5
cdr3_aa: CASSYEATADTQYF
cdr3_nt: TGTGCCAGCAGTTACGAAGCCACGGCGGATACGCAGTATTTT

d_call: TRBD1
clone_size: NA
j_call: TRBJ1-1
v_call: TRBV10-3
cdr3_aa: CAISELRGGEGYTEAFF
cdr3_nt: TGTGCCATCAGTGAGTTGAGAGGGGGCGAGGGGTACACTGAAGCTTTCTTT

d_call: NA
clone_size: NA
j_call: TRBJ2-7
v_call: TRBV2
cdr3_aa: CASSEGGFYEQYF
cdr3_nt: TGTGCCAGCAGTGAGGGCGGATTCTACGAGCAGTACTTC

d_call: TRBD1
clone_size: once
j_call: TRBJ2-1
v_call: TRBV4-1
cdr3_aa: CASSQDLGQGNEQFF
cdr3_nt: TGCGCCAGCAGCCAAGACCTTGGACAGGGCAATGAGCAGTTCTTC